The 23 T cell receptor beta chains below were found in one sample sequenced in a study of Graves' ophthalmopathy and Graves' hyperthyroidism. RNA served as the template for amplifying TCR beta CDR3 regions. The first round was an RT-PCR with HTBI primers, and the second round was a multiplex PCR. TCRdb independently ran MiXCR on the multiplex PCR reads; one entry per CDR3 protein. This sample has hundreds of thousands of distinct CDR3 sequences, with around 20% found just once. Sample: peripheral blood. The origin of the receptors is a woman aged 18-29 years with stable Graves' hyperthyroidism.

J is TRBJ2-7 and V is TRBV12-3 or TRBV12-4; 7 positions agree with TRBD1. The CDR3 extends over 14 amino acids. With V trimmed by 5 bases and J by 1 base, 5 bases remained unmatched. The CDR3 here is CASSLQGESYEQYF. In DNA, the CDR3 is TGTGCCAGCAGTCTCCAGGGGGAATCCTACGAGCAGTACTTC.

This clonotype was seen at least ten times. The chain has TRBV19 and TRBJ1-5; D not certain. Germline lookup yields CDR1 LNHDA and CDR2 SQIVND (reference sequence). The CDR3 runs to 15 residues. V gave up 5 bases and J gave up 4 bases, with 15 bases separating them. The CDR3 loop reads CASSHGTGQNQPQHF. The DNA of the CDR3 is TGTGCCAGTAGTCACGGAACCGGGCAGAATCAGCCCCAGCATTTT.

This sequence joins TRBV5-4 and TRBJ2-5; D is ambiguous. CDR3 length: 15 residues. Trimming took 2 bases from V and 3 from J, leaving 14 bases between them. Germline lookup yields CDR1 SGHNT and CDR2 YYREEE (reference sequence). CDR3 sequence: CASSFSGDGEETQYF. The CDR3 coding sequence is TGTGCCAGCAGCTTCTCCGGAGACGGAGAAGAGACCCAGTACTTC.

This clonotype appeared many times. This chain connects TRBV7-8 to TRBJ1-1, with a weak D call TRBD1 (5 bases). This CDR3 spans 14 amino acids. Trimming removed 5 bases at V and 4 bases at J, with 14 bases between. CDR1 SGHVS and CDR2 FQNEAQ come from the germline V gene. CDR3 region: CASSHTIGATEAFF. In DNA, the CDR3 is TGTGCCAGCAGCCATACGATCGGGGCCACTGAAGCTTTCTTT.

This clonotype was seen many times. The V gene is TRBV29-1, the J gene TRBJ1-1; no definite D call. Germline V gene lookup returns CDR1 SQVTM and CDR2 ANQGSEA. The CDR3 totals 13 residues. With 6 bases removed from V and 0 bases from J, the gap between germline ends came to 11 bases. CDR3 region: CSVVVGLNTEAFF. In DNA form, the CDR3 reads TGCAGCGTCGTGGTGGGCTTGAACACTGAAGCTTTCTTT.

The chain joins TRBV12-3 or TRBV12-4 to TRBJ1-2; D gene ambiguous. The CDR3 is made up of 11 amino acids. The V gene lost 3 bases and the J gene lost 8 bases, with 7 bases spanning the gap. The CDR3 spells CASSLRWGYTF. As DNA, the CDR3 is TGTGCCAGCAGTTTGAGGTGGGGCTACACCTTC.

This clonotype has a count of ten or more. This sequence joins TRBV6-5 and TRBJ2-7; tentatively, D is TRBD1 or TRBD2 (6 bases each). Looked up from germline, CDR1 is MNHEY and CDR2 is SVGAGI. V lost 9 bases to trimming and J lost 3 bases, with 21 bases between them. This CDR3 region has 15 residues. The CDR3 DNA sequence: TGTGCCAGTCGACTGCCGGGGGCAGGGATCTACGAGCAGTACTTC. Its translation is CASRLPGAGIYEQYF.

This clonotype was found many times. V and J are TRBV2 and TRBJ1-3; no clear D gene. V was cut by 4 bases and J by 2 bases, with 9 bases left in between. This CDR3 has 14 residues. CDR1 SNHLY and CDR2 FYNNEI come from the germline V gene. CDR3 DNA sequence: TGTGCCAGCAGTGGCTCAAGGGCTGGAAACACCATATATTTT. This gives the protein CASSGSRAGNTIYF.

This clonotype showed up many times. The chain uses TRBV7-2 and TRBJ2-5, with 8 bases aligning to TRBD2. The ends lost 3 bases at V and 0 bases at J; junction bases unmatched: 6. Germline loops: CDR1 SGHTA, CDR2 FQGNSA. The CDR3 sequence is 16 residues long. CDR3 in DNA: TGTGCCAGCAGCTTGGGGGGACTAGGCTACCAAGAGACCCAGTACTTC. This translates into CASSLGGLGYQETQYF.

This clonotype occurred many times. V and J are TRBV6-4 and TRBJ2-2; unclear D gene. CDR3 length equals 17 residues. Germline lookup yields CDR1 MRHNA and CDR2 SNTAGT. The ends were cut back, 5 bases at V and 4 bases at J, with 20 bases in the middle. CDR3 sequence: CASSTSPAEFGTGELFF. The CDR3 DNA reads as TGTGCCAGCAGTACGTCCCCCGCGGAGTTCGGCACCGGGGAGCTGTTTTTT.

In its sample, this clonotype was seen many times. V usage is TRBV12-3 or TRBV12-4 and J usage is TRBJ1-3, with D unclear. This CDR3 contains 17 residues. Trimming removed 3 bases from V and 4 bases from J, with 19 bases in between. The CDR3 loop is CASSFTTPQPGGNTIYF. The CDR3 DNA is TGTGCCAGCAGTTTTACGACACCCCAACCGGGGGGAAACACCATATATTTT.

The chain links TRBV7-9 to TRBJ1-1, with D hard to call. Germline values: CDR1 SEHNR, CDR2 FQNEAQ (reference sequence). The ends were cut back, 3 bases at V and 3 bases at J, with 5 bases in the middle. The CDR3 spans 12 residues. For the CDR3, the DNA is TGTGCCAGCAGCTTTGGATACACTGAAGCTTTCTTT. The encoded protein is CASSFGYTEAFF.

This clonotype was counted ten times or more. The chain couples TRBV30 to TRBJ2-5, with TRBD2 matching over 7 bases. Germline V gene lookup returns CDR1 GTSNPN and CDR2 SVGIG (reference sequence). CDR3 size: 14 residues. The V gene end was trimmed by 0 bases and the J gene end by 4 bases; junction bases not matched to a gene: 5. Here the CDR3 reads CAWSVSAGVETQYF. The DNA of the CDR3 is TGTGCCTGGAGTGTATCGGCGGGAGTAGAGACCCAGTACTTC.

The rearrangement joins TRBV5-1 to TRBJ1-2; D remains unclear. CDR3 size: 15 residues. The V end was cut by 3 bases, the J end by 2 bases, with 14 bases between. Germline CDR1 reads SGHRS; CDR2 reads YFSETQ. The CDR3 here is CASSSSDPANYGYTF. In DNA, the CDR3 is TGCGCCAGCAGCTCCTCGGACCCCGCCAACTATGGCTACACCTTC.

This clonotype was recorded many times. The CDR3 DNA reads as TGTGCCAGCAGTTACCCAAAGGGACAGGGCTACGAGCAGTACTTC. The encoded protein is CASSYPKGQGYEQYF. The chain is built from TRBV6-2 or TRBV6-3 and TRBJ2-7, with 9 nucleotides matching TRBD1. Germline assignment: CDR1 MNHEY and CDR2 SVGEGT. With 2 bases clipped from V and 3 bases from J, the junction kept 5 bases outside the gene matches. The CDR3 covers 15 residues.

This clonotype has a count of ten or more. The genes are TRBV2 and TRBJ1-2, with D possibly matching TRBD1 (5 bases). The CDR3 extends over 13 amino acids. The V gene lost 3 bases and the J gene lost 8 bases, with 13 bases spanning the gap. Germline V gives CDR1 SNHLY, CDR2 FYNNEI. CDR3 coding DNA: TGTGCCAGCAGTGATACCGGGGCGGAAGGCTACACCTTC. It codes for CASSDTGAEGYTF.

This clonotype was observed at least ten times. This chain uses TRBV12-3 or TRBV12-4 with TRBJ2-2; perhaps TRBD1 as D (6 bases). The CDR3 has 17 residues. With 4 bases removed from V and 5 bases from J, the gap between germline ends came to 20 bases. CDR3 in DNA: TGTGCCAGCAGTTCTAGGGTAGCAGGGGTTGGGACCGGGGAGCTGTTTTTT. Its protein product is CASSSRVAGVGTGELFF.

The chain recombines TRBV12-3 or TRBV12-4 with TRBJ2-5; no firm D call. The CDR3 is made up of 14 amino acids. Between the trimmed V and J ends, which lost 5 bases and 2 bases, there was a span of 12 bases. The CDR3: CASSPSNQQETQYF. The CDR3 coding sequence is TGTGCCAGCAGTCCATCTAACCAGCAAGAGACCCAGTACTTC.

In its sample, this clonotype was seen many times. The chain combines TRBV6-2 or TRBV6-3 with TRBJ1-1; no clear D. This CDR3 has 14 amino acids. Per the germline V gene, CDR1 is MNHEY and CDR2 is SVGEGT. V shed 6 bases and J shed 1 base, with 12 bases lying between them. In DNA form, the CDR3 reads TGTGCCAGCAGGCGAGACATCCCGAACACTGAAGCTTTCTTT. It is translated as CASRRDIPNTEAFF.

This clonotype was seen at least ten times. The V gene is TRBV6-1, the J gene TRBJ2-7; D may be TRBD1 (6 bases). Germline values: CDR1 MNHNS, CDR2 SASEGT. This CDR3 has 15 amino acids. V was trimmed by 5 bases and J by 6 bases, leaving 20 bases between them. The CDR3 loop reads CASSPRTVGSSEQYF. CDR3 DNA: TGTGCCAGCAGTCCCCGGACAGTTGGCTCGAGCGAGCAGTACTTC.

The chain recombines TRBV9 with TRBJ2-7; TRBD2 agrees at 15 bases. This CDR3 has 16 residues. Germline V gene lookup returns CDR1 SGDLS and CDR2 YYNGEE. Germline trimming cut 3 bases from V and 1 base from J; bases unmatched to any gene: 2. The CDR3 DNA reads as TGTGCCAGCAGCGACGGGACTAGCGGGAGGTCCTACGAGCAGTACTTC. This encodes CASSDGTSGRSYEQYF.

In this sample, this clonotype turned up a few times. The chain joins TRBV30 to TRBJ2-7; no firm D call. Trimming cost V 0 bases and J 7 bases, with 10 bases left between them. Germline V CDR1 and CDR2: GTSNPN, SVGIG (reference sequence). This CDR3 spans 12 amino acids. CDR3 DNA sequence: TGTGCCTGGAGTGTAGTAGGCGCGGAGCAGTACTTC. Its protein is CAWSVVGAEQYF.

J is TRBJ1-2 and V is TRBV19, with TRBD1 matching 7 bases. The J segment lost 3 bases and the V segment lost 4 bases, leaving 11 bases of the junction unmatched. The CDR3 consists of 16 residues. Germline V gene sequence: CDR1 LNHDA, CDR2 SQIVND (reference sequence). Here the CDR3 reads CASSTIPGTADYGYTF. The CDR3 coding sequence is TGTGCCAGTAGTACAATTCCAGGGACAGCGGACTATGGCTACACCTTC.